Shown below are 18 T cell receptor beta chains from a single sample sequenced in a study of technical replicates of blood from several donors (dated by TCRdb to about 2017). The library was obtained by the immunoSEQ multiplex PCR assay. TCRdb took over this immuneACCESS table, retaining in-frame rearrangements with V and J assigned. Such tables are incomplete; in checked studies, under half of the missing clones stem from an unresolved V gene, and the remainder is unexplained. The sample table lists roughly 74,000 clones, around 90% of them with a count of one. The ten largest clonotypes hold 0.3% to 0.45% of the sample. The specimen sequenced was T cells isolated from PBMCs. These receptors all come from a human donor in good health.

The chain recombines TRBV5-1 with TRBJ2-7, with 9 bases lining up with TRBD1. Looked up from germline, CDR1 is SGHRS and CDR2 is YFSETQ. V lost 3 bases to trimming and J lost 4 bases; unmatched junction nucleotides: 5. The CDR3 runs 14 residues. The CDR3 nucleotides read TGCGCCAGCAGCTGGACAGGGGTTTCTTACGAGCAGTACTTC. Its translation: CASSWTGVSYEQYF.

This chain joins TRBV19 and TRBJ1-4, with TRBD1 identical over 7 bases. V shed 1 base, J shed 8 bases, and the junction held 7 bases outside the gene matches. The germline gives CDR1 LNHDA, CDR2 SQIVND (reference sequence). The CDR3 is 15 residues long. CDR3 DNA: TGTGCCAGTAGTATAGGGAGGGGGCGCCAAGAAAAACTGTTTTTT. As protein: CASSIGRGRQEKLFF.

Remarks on this clone: The junction differs from germline at one of its ends, possibly a read error. J is TRBJ2-1 and V is TRBV19; the match to TRBD2 covers 10 bases. Germline values: CDR1 LNHDA, CDR2 SQIVND (reference sequence). The CDR3 length is 14 residues. The chain's CDR3 is CASRIAGGINEQFF. The CDR3, as DNA: TGTGCCAGTAGAATAGCGGGAGGTATCAATGAGCAGTTCTTC.

This chain joins TRBV28 and TRBJ2-1; 10 bases are shared with TRBD2. With 1 base clipped from V and 8 bases from J, the junction kept 8 bases outside the gene matches. CDR1 and CDR2 (germline): MDHEN, SYDVKM. The CDR3 covers 16 residues. Here the CDR3 DNA reads TGTGCCAGCAGTTTATTAAGCGGGAGGGCCTCGGATGAGCAGTTCTTC. Residues: CASSLLSGRASDEQFF. The whole variable domain, remainder taken from reference TRBV28 and TRBJ2-1, is DVKVTQSSRYLVKRTGEKVFLECVQDMDHENMFWYRQDPGLGLRLIYFSYDVKMKEKGDIPEGYSVSREKKERFSLILESASTNQTSMYLCASSLLSGRASDEQFFGPGTRLTVL.

This chain connects TRBV29-1 to TRBJ1-5, with TRBD1 as a possible D gene (5 bases). The germline V and J ends were trimmed by 5 bases and 4 bases, with 15 bases remaining between them. Germline V gene data show CDR1 as SQVTM and CDR2 as ANQGSEA. The CDR3 consists of 14 residues. The CDR3 reads CSVSSTALNQPQHF. CDR3 in DNA: TGCAGCGTTTCATCGACAGCCTTGAATCAGCCCCAGCATTTT.

The rearrangement links TRBV30 to TRBJ2-7; weak D call: TRBD1 (6 bases). Trimming removed 8 bases from V and 1 base from J, with 12 bases in between. The CDR3 loop spans 12 amino acids. CDR1 is GTSNPN and CDR2 is SVGIG in the germline V gene (reference sequence). CDR3 in amino acids: CAGGQISYEQYF. CDR3 nucleotide sequence: TGTGCCGGTGGACAGATTTCCTACGAGCAGTACTTC.

The V gene is TRBV10-1, the J gene TRBJ2-7; TRBD1 agrees at 10 bases. Germline trimming cut 10 bases from V and 5 bases from J; bases unmatched to any gene: 11. In germline, CDR1 is WNHNN, CDR2 SYGVQD (reference sequence). This CDR3 has 14 amino acids. The chain's CDR3 is CATQKTGGNDEQYF. CDR3 DNA: TGCGCCACGCAAAAGACAGGGGGCAACGACGAGCAGTACTTC.

The chain recombines TRBV6-4 with TRBJ1-1; D possibly corresponds to TRBD1 (5 bases). V lost 4 bases, J lost 7 bases, and 13 bases lay in between. From germline, CDR1 is MRHNA and CDR2 SNTAGT. The CDR3 consists of 13 residues. The CDR3: CASSASNGGEAFF. The CDR3 region has the DNA TGTGCCAGCAGTGCTTCAAACGGGGGTGAAGCTTTCTTT.

The chain joins TRBV27 to TRBJ2-6; D may be TRBD1 (6 bases). This CDR3 comprises 17 residues. Trimming took 5 bases from V and 2 from J, leaving 16 bases between them. Germline loops: CDR1 MNHEY, CDR2 SMNVEV (reference sequence). CDR3 in amino acids: CASSLNRVTAGANVLTF. The DNA of the CDR3 is TGTGCCAGCAGTCTAAACAGGGTAACCGCTGGGGCCAACGTCCTGACTTTC.

The J gene is TRBJ1-1, the V gene TRBV6-6; 7 bases agree with TRBD1. The V gene end was trimmed by 6 bases and the J gene end by 8 bases; junction bases not matched to a gene: 9. Germline CDR1 is MNHNY and CDR2 is SVGAGI (reference sequence). The CDR3 has 13 residues. CDR3 bases: TGTGCCAGCAGCTGGACGACAGGGTGGGAAGCTTTCTTT. Its protein is CASSWTTGWEAFF.

The chain links TRBV15 to TRBJ2-3; 9 bases map to TRBD1. This CDR3 has 16 amino acids. After removal of 1 base from V and 4 bases from J, the junction contained 6 bases not matched to a gene. Germline values: CDR1 LNHNV, CDR2 YYDKDF (reference sequence). The CDR3 spells CATSRVRGQGADTQYF. The CDR3 DNA follows: TGTGCCACCAGCAGAGTTCGGGGACAGGGAGCAGATACGCAGTATTTT.

The gene calls are TRBV9 and TRBJ1-2; 9 positions match TRBD1. Germline CDR1 SGDLS, CDR2 YYNGEE. There are 13 residues in the CDR3. Trimming took 1 base from V and 8 from J; bases not matched to a gene: 3. The CDR3 here is CASSVLQGAGYTF. DNA for the CDR3: TGTGCCAGCAGCGTATTACAGGGGGCAGGCTACACCTTC. The complete variable domain, with remaining parts taken from reference TRBV9 and TRBJ1-2, reads DSGVTQTPKHLITATGQRVTLRCSPRSGDLSVYWYQQSLDQGLQFLIQYYNGEERAKGNILERFSAQQFPDLHSELNLSSLELGDSALYFCASSVLQGAGYTFGSGTRLTVV.

The chain employs TRBV11-3 and TRBJ2-3; D is undetermined. Germline values: CDR1 SGHNT, CDR2 YENEEA. This CDR3 region has 13 residues. V lost 6 bases and J lost 0, with 7 bases in between. This chain's CDR3 is CASSQMSTDTQYF. CDR3 nucleotide sequence: TGTGCCAGCAGTCAGATGAGCACAGATACGCAGTATTTT.

The gene calls are TRBV7-9 and TRBJ2-6; D perhaps matches TRBD1 (6 bases). The V and J ends lost 5 bases and 1 base respectively, with 15 bases between them. This CDR3 spans 17 amino acids. CDR1 is SEHNR, CDR2 FQNEAQ, per germline (reference sequence). This CDR3 reads CASSHQGRNSGANVLTF. The CDR3 bases are TGTGCCAGCAGCCACCAGGGGCGCAATTCTGGGGCCAACGTCCTGACTTTC.

This clone was seen only a few times. The chain recombines TRBV7-3 with TRBJ1-1; TRBD1 aligns across 10 bases. The V gene's germline CDR1 is SGHTA and CDR2 FQGTGA. CDR3 size: 16 residues. Losses at the gene ends were 5 bases for V and 3 bases for J; bases not matched to a gene: 9. The CDR3 reads CASSPGQGGQDTEAFF. In DNA, the CDR3 is TGTGCCAGCAGCCCTGGACAGGGGGGCCAGGACACTGAAGCTTTCTTT.

J is TRBJ1-1 and V is TRBV27; 9 nucleotides match TRBD1. V shed 5 bases and J 2 bases; nucleotides not matched to a gene: 6. The CDR3 length is 15 residues. Germline CDR1 is MNHEY and CDR2 is SMNVEV (reference sequence). In DNA form, the CDR3 reads TGTGCCAGCAGTCCGCTTACAGGGGGCAACACTGAAGCTTTCTTT. Its translation is CASSPLTGGNTEAFF.

The chain has TRBV9 and TRBJ2-1, with D maybe TRBD1 (5 bases). From germline, CDR1 is SGDLS and CDR2 YYNGEE. Trimming removed 0 bases from V and 2 bases from J, with 9 bases in between. The CDR3 has 15 residues. CDR3 loop: CASSVAWGPYNEQFF. Here the CDR3 DNA reads TGTGCCAGCAGCGTAGCTTGGGGCCCCTACAATGAGCAGTTCTTC.

The J gene is TRBJ2-5, the V gene TRBV6-5, with D maybe TRBD1 (5 bases). CDR3 size: 14 residues. Germline V CDR1 and CDR2: MNHEY, SVGAGI. Trimming cost V 2 bases and J 4 bases, with 11 bases left between them. CDR3 nucleotides: TGTGCCAGCAGTTACATCCCTAGGGGAGAGACCCAGTACTTC. Encoded protein: CASSYIPRGETQYF.